Each of the 25 T cell receptor beta chains below was sequenced from the same sample in a study of tumor-infiltrating lymphocytes in localized non-small cell lung cancer. Only in-frame clones appear in the TCRdb table, and some are missing; sequencing was by immunoSEQ multiplex PCR. The profile shows about 15,000 clones, approximately 69% of them singletons. The source material was lung tumor tissue. The source of these receptors is a human donor with non-small cell lung cancer.

The chain employs TRBV5-1 and TRBJ2-7; 9 positions match TRBD2. The CDR3 length is 15 residues. Germline values: CDR1 SGHRS, CDR2 YFSETQ. V was pared by 0 bases and J by 5 bases, with 6 bases of the junction left unmatched. The CDR3 is CASSLVGGRADEQYF. The DNA of the CDR3 is TGCGCCAGCAGCTTGGTCGGCGGGAGGGCGGACGAGCAGTACTTC.

The chain links TRBV20-1 to TRBJ1-1; D uncertain. The CDR3 totals 11 residues. The V gene lost 3 bases and the J gene lost 1 base, with 3 bases spanning the gap. Per the germline V gene, CDR1 is DFQATT and CDR2 is SNEGSKA (reference sequence). CDR3 sequence (DNA): TGCAGTGCTAGGGAGAACACTGAAGCTTTCTTT. It is translated as CSARENTEAFF.

This chain links TRBV5-5 with TRBJ2-5, with TRBD2 matching over 11 bases. Germline values: CDR1 SGHKS, CDR2 YYEKEE (reference sequence). This CDR3 has 14 residues. V shed 4 bases, J shed 4 bases, and the junction held 3 bases outside the gene matches. In DNA form, the CDR3 reads TGTGCCAGCAGCCTGACTAGCGGGACAGAGACCCAGTACTTC. Translating gives CASSLTSGTETQYF.

In its sample, this clone was seen once. This rearrangement joins TRBV13 to TRBJ2-2; TRBD2 agrees at 7 bases. Germline CDR1 reads PRHDT; CDR2 reads FYEKMQ (reference sequence). Trimming at V came to 2 bases and at J to 5 bases, leaving 11 bases not matched to a gene. This CDR3 spans 17 amino acids. The CDR3 loop is CASSLLAGVSRTGELFF. CDR3 DNA: TGTGCCAGCAGCTTACTGGCGGGAGTCTCTCGAACCGGGGAGCTGTTTTTT.

This chain uses TRBV27 with TRBJ1-5; no clear D. V was pared by 3 bases and J by 1 base, with 7 bases between. The CDR3 sequence is 14 residues long. Germline V gives CDR1 MNHEY, CDR2 SMNVEV (reference sequence). DNA for the CDR3: TGTGCCAGCAGTTTTAACCCAAGCAATCAGCCCCAGCATTTT. Protein sequence: CASSFNPSNQPQHF.

This clone was counted only a few times. V gene TRBV7-9 combines with J gene TRBJ2-2; TRBD2 matches 7 bases. Germline CDR1 is SEHNR and CDR2 is FQNEAQ (reference sequence). The CDR3 covers 18 residues. J was trimmed by 6 bases and V by 5 bases; bases with no gene match: 18. CDR3 loop: CASSRAFEAGLVAGELFF. CDR3 sequence (DNA): TGTGCCAGCAGCCGAGCTTTCGAAGCGGGATTGGTCGCCGGGGAGCTGTTTTTT. The complete variable domain, with remaining parts taken from reference TRBV7-9 and TRBJ2-2, reads DTGVSQNPRHKITKRGQNVTFRCDPISEHNRLYWYRQTLGQGPEFLTYFQNEAQLEKSRLLSDRFSAERPKGSFSTLEIQRTEQGDSAMYLCASSRAFEAGLVAGELFFGEGSRLTVL.

This clone was seen only a few times. This chain links TRBV9 with TRBJ2-2; D is possibly TRBD1 or TRBD2 (5 bases each). CDR1 is SGDLS and CDR2 is YYNGEE in the germline V gene. The CDR3 is made up of 16 amino acids. V gave up 0 bases and J gave up 4 bases, with 13 bases separating them. CDR3 protein: CASSVGEGFGTGELFF. The DNA for the CDR3 is TGTGCCAGCAGCGTAGGCGAGGGGTTCGGCACCGGGGAGCTGTTTTTT. The variable domain in full, with the rest retrieved from reference TRBV9 and TRBJ2-2, is DSGVTQTPKHLITATGQRVTLRCSPRSGDLSVYWYQQSLDQGLQFLIQYYNGEERAKGNILERFSAQQFPDLHSELNLSSLELGDSALYFCASSVGEGFGTGELFFGEGSRLTVL.

This clone has more than one count but fewer than ten. The chain joins TRBV18 to TRBJ1-1; D remains ambiguous. V gave up 5 bases and J gave up 4 bases, with 17 bases separating them. The CDR3 length is 15 residues. The germline CDR1 and CDR2 sequences are KGHSH and LQKENI. DNA for the CDR3: TGTGCCAGCTCAGCCACGAACCCTGGCGGCACTGAAGCTTTCTTT. Its translation: CASSATNPGGTEAFF.

The genes are TRBV6-4 and TRBJ2-5, with 9 nucleotides matching TRBD2. This CDR3 comprises 15 residues. The J segment lost 5 bases and the V segment lost 3 bases, leaving 7 bases of the junction unmatched. Per the germline V gene, CDR1 is MRHNA and CDR2 is SNTAGT. The CDR3 region is CASSERAGGGETQYF. The CDR3 DNA sequence: TGTGCCAGCAGTGAGAGAGCGGGAGGAGGGGAGACCCAGTACTTC.

The chain links TRBV5-1 to TRBJ2-7, with 8 bases aligning to TRBD2. After removal of 5 bases from V and 3 bases from J, the junction contained 10 bases not matched to a gene. CDR1 is SGHRS and CDR2 is YFSETQ in the germline V gene. CDR3 length equals 15 residues. The CDR3 sequence is CASSPPGTSGYEQYF. CDR3 sequence (DNA): TGCGCCAGCAGTCCCCCTGGGACTAGTGGCTACGAGCAGTACTTC.

The gene calls are TRBV6-4 and TRBJ1-2; maybe TRBD1 (5 bases). The germline V gene has CDR1 MRHNA and CDR2 SNTAGT. V lost 2 bases, J lost 6 bases, and 13 bases lay in between. The CDR3 consists of 14 residues. DNA for the CDR3: TGTGCCAGCAGTGACGGTCAGGGACTCAATGGCTACACCTTC. This translates into CASSDGQGLNGYTF.

Only a few counts were recorded for this clone. This chain uses TRBV11-2 with TRBJ1-1; the D is unclear. The V end was cut by 5 bases, the J end by 4 bases, with 17 bases between. Looked up from germline, CDR1 is SGHAT and CDR2 is FQNNGV. The CDR3 loop spans 15 amino acids. CDR3 DNA sequence: TGTGCCAGCAGCGCCCGACTGGAGGGAAGCACTGAAGCTTTCTTT. As protein: CASSARLEGSTEAFF.

The chain couples TRBV7-2 to TRBJ1-5; D gene unclear. This CDR3 is built from 13 residues. Germline CDR1 reads SGHTA; CDR2 reads FQGNSA. V lost 6 bases and J 5 bases, leaving 11 bases between the germline ends. The CDR3 DNA follows: TGTGCCAGCAGAATAGAACGGGATCAGCCCCAGCATTTT. This sequence encodes CASRIERDQPQHF.

This clone was seen once. The chain couples TRBV18 to TRBJ1-4, with D possibly TRBD1 on 6 matching bases. Per the germline V gene, CDR1 is KGHSH and CDR2 is LQKENI. The V end was cut by 3 bases, the J end by 5 bases, with 7 bases between. CDR3 size: 13 residues. The CDR3 loop reads CASSPGQNEKLFF. CDR3 DNA: TGTGCCAGCTCACCTGGACAGAATGAAAAACTGTTTTTT.

The V and J genes are TRBV7-9 and TRBJ1-4; the match to TRBD1 covers 9 bases. There are 15 residues in the CDR3. V dropped 5 bases and J dropped 3; count of bases not matched to a gene: 4. Germline CDR1 SEHNR, CDR2 FQNEAQ (reference sequence). The CDR3 reads CASSPGQGPNEKLFF. The DNA of the CDR3 is TGTGCCAGCAGCCCGGGACAGGGACCTAATGAAAAACTGTTTTTT. Together with reference TRBV7-9 and TRBJ1-4, the CDR3 gives the full variable domain: DTGVSQNPRHKITKRGQNVTFRCDPISEHNRLYWYRQTLGQGPEFLTYFQNEAQLEKSRLLSDRFSAERPKGSFSTLEIQRTEQGDSAMYLCASSPGQGPNEKLFFGSGTQLSVL.

This clone was seen a few times. This chain joins TRBV4-1 and TRBJ1-3; D not resolved. The germline V and J ends were trimmed by 1 base and 4 bases, with 17 bases remaining between them. This CDR3 contains 17 residues. Germline V gives CDR1 MGHRA, CDR2 YSYEKL. CDR3 amino acids: CASSQGFSRAGGNTIYF. The CDR3 coding sequence is TGCGCCAGCAGCCAAGGTTTTTCGAGGGCGGGGGGAAACACCATATATTTT.

This chain links TRBV30 with TRBJ2-3, with no clear D. CDR1 GTSNPN and CDR2 SVGIG come from the germline V gene (reference sequence). The V end lost 7 bases, the J end lost 4 bases, and 12 bases lay between the germline ends. This CDR3 comprises 12 residues. The chain's CDR3 is CAYRKAADTQYF. DNA for the CDR3: TGTGCCTATAGGAAGGCGGCAGATACGCAGTATTTT.

This clone was seen just once. The chain recombines TRBV7-9 with TRBJ2-7, with D perhaps TRBD1 (5 bases). Between the trimmed V and J ends, which lost 6 bases and 2 bases, there was a span of 20 bases. The germline V gene has CDR1 SEHNR and CDR2 FQNEAQ (reference sequence). The CDR3 loop spans 16 amino acids. The CDR3 region is CASRVPRTRVAYEQYF. DNA for the CDR3: TGTGCCAGCAGAGTTCCTCGGACACGGGTAGCCTACGAGCAGTACTTC.

The rearrangement links TRBV7-3 to TRBJ2-3; D ambiguous. Trimming removed 5 bases from V and 3 bases from J, with 9 bases in between. Per germline, CDR1 SGHTA and CDR2 FQGTGA. This CDR3 comprises 13 residues. The CDR3, as DNA: TGTGCCAGCAGCACCCCAGAGACAGATACGCAGTATTTT. Amino acids: CASSTPETDTQYF.

This chain uses TRBV5-1 with TRBJ2-2; 16 nucleotides match TRBD2. The germline CDR1 and CDR2 sequences are SGHRS and YFSETQ. The V segment lost 4 bases and the J segment 10 bases; nucleotides outside the gene matches: 10. This CDR3 has 17 residues. The CDR3 region is CASSAGTSGRVAVELFF. CDR3 DNA: TGCGCCAGCAGCGCCGGGACTAGCGGGAGGGTTGCTGTGGAGCTGTTTTTT.

CDR3 bases: TGTGCCAGCAGCCACCGCGGGATAGCGGAAGCCTACGAGCAGTACTTC. Protein product: CASSHRGIAEAYEQYF. The chain employs TRBV14 and TRBJ2-7; D possibly corresponds to TRBD2 (6 bases). Trimming shortened V by 3 bases and J by 2 bases, and 17 bases separated the two germline ends. This CDR3 has 16 residues. The germline V gene has CDR1 SGHDN and CDR2 FVKESK.

The V gene is TRBV9, the J gene TRBJ2-5, with D perhaps TRBD1 or TRBD2 (6 bases each). The CDR3 is 15 residues long. Trimming took 0 bases from V and 1 from J, leaving 10 bases between them. Per the germline V gene, CDR1 is SGDLS and CDR2 is YYNGEE. The chain's CDR3 is CASSVEGGSQETQYF. The CDR3 DNA reads TGTGCCAGCAGCGTAGAAGGGGGGTCCCAAGAGACCCAGTACTTC.

The genes are TRBV25-1 and TRBJ2-2; 10 bases are shared with TRBD1. Germline V gene data show CDR1 as MGHDK and CDR2 as SYGVNS. The ends lost 8 bases at V and 1 base at J; junction bases unmatched: 1. There are 14 residues in the CDR3. Written as DNA, the CDR3 is TGTGCCAGCCGGGACAGGGGGAACACCGGGGAGCTGTTTTTT. It specifies CASRDRGNTGELFF. The full variable domain, completed using reference TRBV25-1 and TRBJ2-2, is EADIYQTPRYLVIGTGKKITLECSQTMGHDKMYWYQQDPGMELHLIHYSYGVNSTEKGDLSSESTVSRIRTEHFPLTLESARPSHTSQYLCASRDRGNTGELFFGEGSRLTVL.

The gene calls are TRBV29-1 and TRBJ2-7; perhaps TRBD2 as D (6 bases). There are 15 residues in the CDR3. In germline, CDR1 is SQVTM, CDR2 ANQGSEA. With 1 base removed from V and 3 bases from J, the gap between germline ends came to 16 bases. The chain's CDR3 is CSVEVGGPGSYEQYF. CDR3 DNA sequence: TGCAGCGTTGAAGTGGGGGGACCTGGGAGCTACGAGCAGTACTTC.

V is TRBV6-5 and J is TRBJ2-7; D is possibly TRBD2 (8 bases). The CDR3 is 14 amino acids. The germline V and J ends were trimmed by 5 bases and 2 bases, with 13 bases remaining between them. Germline V gene lookup returns CDR1 MNHEY and CDR2 SVGAGI. The CDR3: CASSRGGQTYEQYF. DNA of the CDR3: TGTGCCAGCAGTCGGGGGGGACAGACCTACGAGCAGTACTTC.